Sequencing of this T cell receptor (beta chain) was carried out in a study of STAT5B mutations in CD4+ large granular lymphocyte leukemia. The study, taken as a whole, reports: Main leukemic clonotypes were patient-specific, but approximately 27% appeared at low frequency elsewhere.

A word on this clone: Its specificity is not known.

TCRdb's copy holds only in-frame clones and misses some; the assay was immunoSEQ multiplex PCR. The sample lists over 35,000 clones; approximately 84% were seen once. Source material: CD4+ T cells from blood buffy coats. The sequence came from a human donor in good health.

CDR3 loop: CASSYRDRDPYNEQFF. The CDR3 coding sequence is TGTGCCAGCAGTTACCGGGACAGGGATCCCTACAATGAGCAGTTCTTC. The gene calls are TRBV6-5 and TRBJ2-1; TRBD1 agrees at 9 bases. This CDR3 is 16 amino acids long. CDR1 and CDR2 from the germline V gene are MNHEY and SVGAGI. Germline trimming cut 2 bases from V and 2 bases from J; bases unmatched to any gene: 4.